Presented here are 15 T cell receptor beta chains from one specimen sequenced in a study of T cells in Graves' hyperthyroidism and ophthalmopathy. Template material for amplifying TCR beta CDR3 regions consisted of RNA transcripts. The HTBI primer set served for first-round RT-PCR of the TCR CDR3. TCRdb re-called the multiplex PCR reads with MiXCR, one entry per CDR3 protein. The data hold some 270,000 distinct CDR3 sequences, with 10% to 15% observed a single time. Sequencing input: blood. These receptors were taken from a woman in her 30s with Graves' hyperthyroidism that later progressed to Graves' ophthalmopathy.

This clonotype was recorded at least ten times. This chain joins TRBV30 and TRBJ2-2, with 7 bases aligning to TRBD1. V gave up 0 bases and J gave up 3 bases; unmatched junction bases: 1. This CDR3 is 14 amino acids long. CDR1 and CDR2 (germline): GTSNPN, SVGIG (reference sequence). The CDR3 DNA sequence: TGTGCCTGGAGTGTGGGACAGCACACCGGGGAGCTGTTTTTT. Encoded protein: CAWSVGQHTGELFF.

In its sample, this clonotype was seen a few times. The CDR3, as DNA: TGTGCCACCAGCAGAGTAGGTCTGCCCGGGGAGCTGTTTTTT. This encodes CATSRVGLPGELFF. The chain recombines TRBV15 with TRBJ2-2; D gene uncertain. The CDR3 spans 14 residues. V lost 1 base to trimming and J lost 6 bases, with 9 bases between them. The germline V gene encodes CDR1 LNHNV and CDR2 YYDKDF (reference sequence).

This clonotype was detected many times. The chain carries TRBV4-1 and TRBJ2-1, with 12 bases identical to TRBD2. V lost 1 base, J lost 8 bases, and 6 bases stayed unmatched. The germline CDR1 and CDR2 sequences are MGHRA and YSYEKL. The CDR3 covers 16 residues. The DNA for the CDR3 is TGCGCCAGCAGCCAAGGAAGCCTAGCGGGAGGGGATGAGCAGTTCTTC. Amino acids: CASSQGSLAGGDEQFF.

This clonotype was picked up many times. DNA of the CDR3: TGCAGCGTTGATAGGTCGCGGACAGGGGATTTCGGGGAGACCCAGTACTTC. The encoded protein is CSVDRSRTGDFGETQYF. The chain couples TRBV29-1 to TRBJ2-5; 9 bases fit TRBD1. The CDR3 length is 17 residues. Germline lookup yields CDR1 SQVTM and CDR2 ANQGSEA. The V gene end was trimmed by 3 bases and the J gene end by 5 bases; junction bases not matched to a gene: 16. Together with reference TRBV29-1 and TRBJ2-5, the CDR3 gives the full variable domain: SAVISQKPSRDICQRGTSLTIQCQVDSQVTMMFWYRQQPGQSLTLIATANQGSEATYESGFVIDKFPISRPNLTFSTLTVSNMSPEDSSIYLCSVDRSRTGDFGETQYFGPGTRLLVL.

There are many counts of this clonotype. V and J are TRBV7-2 and TRBJ1-1; maybe TRBD1 (5 bases). The V gene's germline CDR1 is SGHTA and CDR2 FQGNSA. The V and J ends lost 1 base and 3 bases respectively, with 12 bases between them. This CDR3 comprises 15 residues. In DNA, the CDR3 is TGTGCCAGCAGCTTAGAGGGGATTCCCTACACTGAAGCTTTCTTT. Translation: CASSLEGIPYTEAFF.

The sample holds many counts of this clonotype. The J gene is TRBJ2-2, the V gene TRBV5-1, with D perhaps given as TRBD1 or TRBD2 (5 bases each). Germline assignment: CDR1 SGHRS and CDR2 YFSETQ. The CDR3 totals 15 residues. V was clipped by 2 bases and J by 6 bases, with 14 bases between them. CDR3 in amino acids: CASSFKGPPPGELFF. The CDR3 region has the DNA TGCGCCAGCAGCTTCAAGGGACCCCCCCCCGGGGAGCTGTTTTTT.

Regarding this clonotype: A much bigger clone sits one base away, suggesting this may be a read error. The chain uses TRBV20-1 and TRBJ2-3, with TRBD2 identical over 7 bases. V gave up 5 bases and J gave up 7 bases; unmatched junction bases: 18. This CDR3 is 16 amino acids long. Germline loops: CDR1 DFQATT, CDR2 SNEGSKA (reference sequence). The CDR3 sequence: CSAAPTSERARNTQYF. The CDR3 nucleotides read TGCAGTGCTGCACCTACTAGCGAGAGAGCCCGAAATACGCAGTATTTT.

This clonotype was detected ten times or more. The CDR3 region is CASSSQGLGDEQFF. CDR3 nucleotide sequence: TGTGCCAGCAGCTCCCAGGGACTGGGCGATGAGCAGTTCTTC. The rearrangement uses TRBV7-2 and TRBJ2-1; TRBD2 might be the D (6 bases). V was clipped by 4 bases and J by 8 bases, with 15 bases between them. The CDR3 sequence is 14 residues long. CDR1 SGHTA and CDR2 FQGNSA come from the germline V gene.

This clonotype showed up many times. The chain recombines TRBV7-8 with TRBJ2-5; 13 bases map to TRBD2. J lost 3 bases, V lost 7 bases, and 11 bases had no gene match. This CDR3 is built from 17 residues. The germline V gene has CDR1 SGHVS and CDR2 FQNEAQ. The CDR3 coding sequence is TGTGCCAGCACCAGTAGATTCGGGACTAGCGGGGAAGAGACCCAGTACTTC. Its protein product is CASTSRFGTSGEETQYF.

This clonotype showed up many times. The chain is built from TRBV7-9 and TRBJ2-7; D gene uncertain. The CDR3 spans 11 residues. CDR1 is SEHNR and CDR2 is FQNEAQ in the germline V gene (reference sequence). The V and J ends lost 4 bases and 7 bases respectively, with 8 bases between them. The CDR3 protein is CASSSIREQYF. CDR3 in DNA: TGTGCCAGCAGCTCAATTAGGGAGCAGTACTTC. The full variable domain, completed using reference TRBV7-9 and TRBJ2-7, is DTGVSQNPRHKITKRGQNVTFRCDPISEHNRLYWYRQTLGQGPEFLTYFQNEAQLEKSRLLSDRFSAERPKGSFSTLEIQRTEQGDSAMYLCASSSIREQYFGPGTRLTVT.

CDR3 region: CASSPTDWSPLHF. CDR3 in DNA: TGTGCCAGCAGCCCGACAGATTGGTCACCCCTCCACTTT. V usage is TRBV14 and J usage is TRBJ1-6; TRBD1 might be the D (5 bases). The V end was cut by 4 bases, the J end by 10 bases, with 11 bases between. CDR3 length equals 13 residues. Looked up from germline, CDR1 is SGHDN and CDR2 is FVKESK.

The chain links TRBV24-1 to TRBJ2-1, with unresolved D. This CDR3 spans 13 amino acids. Germline CDR1 KGHDR, CDR2 SFDVKD. V lost 4 bases to trimming and J lost 9 bases, with 12 bases between them. CDR3 sequence: CATSESYTSEQFF. DNA of the CDR3: TGTGCCACCAGTGAATCATATACTTCTGAGCAGTTCTTC.

This clonotype was counted at least ten times. The gene calls are TRBV5-6 and TRBJ2-4; D might be TRBD1 or TRBD2, each matching 5 bases. The CDR3 length is 13 residues. V lost 1 base and J 8 bases, leaving 10 bases between the germline ends. CDR1 and CDR2 from the germline V gene are SGHDT and YYEEEE. The CDR3 DNA reads TGTGCCAGCAGCTTGAAGGGGCGGGACATTCAGTACTTC. As protein: CASSLKGRDIQYF.

This clonotype was observed at least ten times. The V and J genes are TRBV5-1 and TRBJ2-1; TRBD2 aligns across 15 bases. CDR1 is SGHRS, CDR2 YFSETQ, per germline. After removal of 2 bases from V and 7 bases from J, the junction contained 7 bases not matched to a gene. The CDR3 covers 17 residues. The CDR3 region has the DNA TGCGCCAGCAGCTTACACATGGGACTAGCGGGAGGAAATGAGCAGTTCTTC. Translation: CASSLHMGLAGGNEQFF.

At least ten counts were recorded for this clonotype. The CDR3 sequence: CASSLAGQGAPPLHF. The CDR3 coding sequence is TGTGCCAGCAGCTTAGCAGGGCAGGGAGCCCCACCCCTCCACTTT. This chain joins TRBV11-2 and TRBJ1-6; maybe TRBD1 (5 bases). The germline gives CDR1 SGHAT, CDR2 FQNNGV. The CDR3 extends over 15 amino acids. V was trimmed by 1 base and J by 11 bases, leaving 15 bases between them.